The present T cell receptor (beta chain) was sequenced within a study of regulatory T cells in long-lasting Graves disease. As for the study in general: Graves' patients, diagnosed recently, had received antithyroid drugs under 3 months.

Time point given: newly diagnosed GD, antithyroid drugs for less than 3 months. RNA from PBMCs was the source of the TCR library. This clonotype appeared many times. Its specificity is unknown. Arm-PCR with iRepertoire HTBI primers amplified the CDR3 regions for these TCR beta libraries. TCRdb re-called the multiplex PCR reads through MiXCR, storing one row per CDR3 protein. This sample has around 450,000 distinct CDR3 sequences, with about 15% found just once. Study observations and caveats: Persistent disease was associated with favored TRBV28 usage and with favored use of TRBJ1-2 and TRBJ2-5.

CDR1 is MDHEN, CDR2 SYDVKM, per germline. This CDR3 comprises 16 residues. The V end was cut by 6 bases, the J end by 1 base, with 15 bases between. The same sample was also used in a study of T cells in Graves' hyperthyroidism and ophthalmopathy. From that second work: The HTBI set primed first-round TCR CDR3 RT-PCR.

This specimen was peripheral blood mononuclear cells (PBMCs), taken at new diagnosis, from a patient treated with antithyroid drugs. The origin of this receptor is a woman between 35 and 50 years old with Graves disease. This chain links TRBV28 with TRBJ2-2; tentative D call: TRBD2 (6 bases). CDR3 amino acids: CASSRLEGRNTGELFF. The DNA of the CDR3 is TGTGCCAGCAGCCGCCTGGAGGGGAGGAACACCGGGGAGCTGTTTTTT.